This TCR beta chain was sequenced in a study of type 1 regulatory T cells. Study background: T-allo10 is an in vitro-generated, Tr1-enriched CD4 T cell product specific for alloantigen.

Study findings and constraints: Tr1 cells had a more restricted TCR repertoire than non-Tr1 cells.

One entry per CDR3 protein results from TCRdb running MiXCR on the reads. Of some 60,000 distinct CDR3 sequences detected, 62% appear once; the ten largest clones hold 1.5% to 2%. On this clonotype: Its antigen is unidentified.

The sample consisted of cultured non-Tr1 T cells, either the whole culture or a sorted T cell fraction (not recorded which). The receptor was derived from a human donor in good health.

The CDR3 DNA sequence: TGTGCCAGCAGCTTAGCGGGCGGGTCAGACTACGAGCAGTACTTC. Translated: CASSLAGGSDYEQYF. The V call is TRBV7-9, the J call TRBJ2-7; maybe TRBD2 (5 bases). Per the germline V gene, CDR1 is SEHNR and CDR2 is FQNEAQ (reference sequence). The CDR3 is 15 residues long. The V end lost 0 bases, the J end lost 3 bases, and 12 bases lay between the germline ends.